The 29 T cell receptor beta chains in this list originate from one sample, sequenced in a study of CD4 T cells in relation to SARS-CoV-2 and coronaviruses (dated by TCRdb to 2020 to 2022). CD4+ T cells from unexposed donors were collected before the COVID-19 pandemic (2011-2018). After less than 13 days of culture, CD4+ T cells were isolated with the EasySep CD4+ T cell isolation kit. Which antigens these TCRs recognize remains unknown. Library preparation used the immunoSEQ multiplex PCR assay. TCRdb limited this immuneACCESS table to in-frame rearrangements with V and J called. A share of clones is missing; checked studies link under half to unresolved V genes, and the rest is unexplained. This sample comprises under 35,000 clones, about 76% of them detected only once. The ten top clones hold about 17% of the sample. The sequencing input was CD4+ T cells from PBMCs, cultured in vitro. The receptors shown here come from a human donor in good health.

This chain connects TRBV10-3 to TRBJ2-7, with 15 bases aligning to TRBD2. Germline V gives CDR1 ENHRY, CDR2 SYGVKD. V shed 2 bases, J shed 4 bases, and the junction held 0 bases outside the gene matches. The length of the CDR3 is 15 residues. CDR3 nucleotide sequence: TGTGCCATCAGTGAGGGACTAGCGGGAGGGTACGAGCAGTACTTC. Protein: CAISEGLAGGYEQYF.

The chain is built from TRBV9 and TRBJ2-1, with a possible D match to TRBD2 (5 bases). Deletions cut 0 bases from V and 2 bases from J, with 6 bases between. The CDR3 is 14 residues long. The V gene's germline CDR1 is SGDLS and CDR2 YYNGEE. The CDR3 loop is CASSVGGTYNEQFF. CDR3 DNA sequence: TGTGCCAGCAGCGTAGGAGGGACCTACAATGAGCAGTTCTTC.

The genes are TRBV19 and TRBJ2-5; D may correspond to TRBD1 or TRBD2 (5 bases each). The CDR3 loop spans 17 amino acids. The germline CDR1 and CDR2 sequences are LNHDA and SQIVND (reference sequence). The V and J ends lost 7 bases and 5 bases respectively, with 26 bases between them. The CDR3 loop is CASTARPGIKPGETQYF. Here the CDR3 DNA reads TGTGCCAGTACCGCCCGCCCAGGGATTAAGCCGGGGGAGACCCAGTACTTC.

The sample holds a few counts of this clone. The rearrangement uses TRBV6-2 or TRBV6-3 and TRBJ1-2; D call uncertain. CDR1 and CDR2 (germline): MNHEY, SVGEGT. The CDR3 covers 13 residues. V dropped 5 bases and J dropped 4 bases, with 11 bases sitting between them. The CDR3: CASSLGRIYGYTF. For the CDR3, the DNA is TGTGCCAGCAGTCTAGGACGGATCTATGGCTACACCTTC.

The rearrangement joins TRBV6-6 to TRBJ1-6; D remains ambiguous. This CDR3 contains 16 residues. V was trimmed by 5 bases and J by 7 bases, leaving 18 bases between them. Germline CDR1 reads MNHNY; CDR2 reads SVGAGI (reference sequence). The chain's CDR3 is CASSAGEGSRNSPLHF. CDR3 nucleotide sequence: TGTGCCAGCAGTGCCGGGGAAGGGTCTAGAAATTCACCCCTCCACTTT.

This clone occurred once. The chain links TRBV6-2 or TRBV6-3 to TRBJ2-2, with D perhaps matching TRBD1 or TRBD2 (5 bases each). Germline loops: CDR1 MNHEY, CDR2 SVGEGT. CDR3 size: 17 residues. Trimming cost V 6 bases and J 5 bases, with 22 bases left between them. CDR3 nucleotides: TGTGCCAGCAGCCACCGGGACCCTACCCTTCAGACCGGGGAGCTGTTTTTT. This codes for CASSHRDPTLQTGELFF.

The rearrangement joins TRBV7-6 to TRBJ2-1, with D possibly TRBD1 on 5 matching bases. V was pared by 2 bases and J by 7 bases, with 6 bases between. Germline V gives CDR1 SGHVS, CDR2 FNYEAQ. CDR3 size: 12 residues. CDR3 region: CASSLRGNEQFF. As DNA, the CDR3 is TGTGCCAGCAGCTTAAGGGGAAATGAGCAGTTCTTC.

The V call is TRBV6-4, the J call TRBJ2-3; D may be TRBD2 (6 bases). Germline CDR1 and CDR2: MRHNA and SNTAGT. The CDR3 length is 15 residues. The V gene lost 6 bases and the J gene lost 4 bases, with 17 bases spanning the gap. The CDR3 loop is CASRDRRVSADTQYF. CDR3 sequence (DNA): TGTGCCAGCAGGGACCGGAGGGTTTCGGCAGATACGCAGTATTTT.

The chain is built from TRBV12-5 and TRBJ2-7, with TRBD1 as a possible D gene (6 bases). The CDR3 totals 15 residues. V shed 3 bases and J shed 0 bases, with 12 bases lying between them. Germline V gives CDR1 LGHNT, CDR2 FRNRAP. The CDR3 sequence: CASGFWGPGSYEQYF. Written as DNA, the CDR3 is TGTGCTAGTGGTTTTTGGGGGCCTGGCTCCTACGAGCAGTACTTC.

This clone was found a few times. V is TRBV3-1 (or the pseudogene TRBV3-2) and J is TRBJ2-1; D is ambiguous. This CDR3 has 13 residues. Germline V CDR1 and CDR2: LGHDT, YNNKEL (reference sequence). Trimming removed 1 base at V and 4 bases at J, with 5 bases between. The CDR3 DNA reads as TGTGCCAGCAGCCAAGCCAGTTACAATGAGCAGTTCTTC. It codes for CASSQASYNEQFF.

The chain employs TRBV6-5 and TRBJ1-5; possible D gene TRBD1, 6 bases. The CDR3 length is 12 residues. V dropped 11 bases and J dropped 4 bases, with 12 bases sitting between them. Germline CDR1 is MNHEY and CDR2 is SVGAGI. The CDR3 loop reads CAASTGNQPQHF. The CDR3 coding sequence is TGTGCCGCGTCTACAGGGAATCAGCCCCAGCATTTT.

This rearrangement joins TRBV18 to TRBJ2-5; D unclear. This CDR3 is built from 11 residues. The V end lost 3 bases, the J end lost 1 base, and 0 bases lay between the germline ends. The V gene's germline CDR1 is KGHSH and CDR2 LQKENI. The CDR3 region is CASSPQETQYF. The CDR3, as DNA: TGTGCCAGCTCACCCCAAGAGACCCAGTACTTC.

The chain recombines TRBV3-1 (or the pseudogene TRBV3-2) with TRBJ1-6; D call uncertain. Germline CDR1 LGHDT, CDR2 YNNKEL (reference sequence). V was trimmed by 2 bases and J by 8 bases, leaving 10 bases between them. The CDR3 spans 14 residues. CDR3 protein: CASSQRSRDSPLHF. DNA of the CDR3: TGTGCCAGCAGCCAACGGTCTAGGGATTCACCCCTCCACTTT.

This clone was seen a few times. This chain uses TRBV12-3 or TRBV12-4 with TRBJ2-7; D gene ambiguous. Trimming pared 2 bases from V and 3 bases from J, leaving 8 bases between. This CDR3 has 13 amino acids. CDR3 DNA sequence: TGTGCCAGCAGTTTAACGGCATACTACGAGCAGTACTTC. Its protein product is CASSLTAYYEQYF.

The chain couples TRBV27 to TRBJ2-2, with D perhaps matching TRBD1 or TRBD2 (5 bases each). The length of the CDR3 is 17 residues. With 5 bases removed from V and 1 base from J, the gap between germline ends came to 17 bases. Germline CDR1 and CDR2: MNHEY and SMNVEV (reference sequence). The CDR3 is CASSTAGTAWNTGELFF. In DNA, the CDR3 is TGTGCCAGCAGTACCGCCGGGACCGCCTGGAACACCGGGGAGCTGTTTTTT.

The V call is TRBV6-5, the J call TRBJ1-6; a possible D gene is TRBD1 (6 bases). Germline CDR1 reads MNHEY; CDR2 reads SVGAGI. Trimming took off 11 bases at V and 8 bases at J, with 22 bases between the two ends. The CDR3 contains 15 residues. The CDR3 region has the DNA TGTGCCTCCTCGGGGGGCCTACCGGGGGATTCACCCCTCCACTTT. This encodes CASSGGLPGDSPLHF.

V is TRBV9 and J is TRBJ1-1, with TRBD1 identical over 11 bases. Germline V gives CDR1 SGDLS, CDR2 YYNGEE. Trimming cost V 4 bases and J 2 bases; bases outside gene matches: 4. This CDR3 comprises 15 residues. DNA of the CDR3: TGTGCCAGCAGCCTGTGGACAGGGGGCAACACTGAAGCTTTCTTT. Translation: CASSLWTGGNTEAFF.

J is TRBJ1-5 and V is TRBV6-2 or TRBV6-3; no definite D call. The CDR3 runs to 15 residues. Trimming took off 2 bases at V and 0 bases at J, with 8 bases between the two ends. Per germline, CDR1 MNHEY and CDR2 SVGEGT. The CDR3 DNA reads TGTGCCAGCAGTTACCTGACGGCTAGCAATCAGCCCCAGCATTTT. It encodes CASSYLTASNQPQHF.

The chain couples TRBV7-2 to TRBJ2-5; possibly TRBD2 for D (6 bases). With 1 base removed from V and 5 bases from J, the gap between germline ends came to 11 bases. CDR3 length: 14 amino acids. Germline lookup yields CDR1 SGHTA and CDR2 FQGNSA. CDR3: CASSLGAGLETQYF. The DNA for the CDR3 is TGTGCCAGCAGCTTAGGAGCGGGTTTGGAGACCCAGTACTTC.

The rearrangement joins TRBV7-2 to TRBJ2-5; 11 bases fit TRBD1. This CDR3 spans 16 amino acids. CDR1 is SGHTA and CDR2 is FQGNSA in the germline V gene. V shed 3 bases, J shed 5 bases, and the junction held 8 bases outside the gene matches. For the CDR3, the DNA is TGTGCCAGCAGCTTTAGTAGGACAGGGGGCCTGGAGACCCAGTACTTC. This gives the protein CASSFSRTGGLETQYF.

Within the sample, this clone is medium-sized. The rearrangement uses TRBV11-2 and TRBJ2-2; D possibly matches TRBD1 or TRBD2 (5 bases each). Germline-derived CDR1 and CDR2 are SGHAT and FQNNGV. This CDR3 region has 14 residues. The V end lost 5 bases, the J end lost 11 bases, and 18 bases lay between the germline ends. CDR3 residues: CASSLYGTVRELFF. In DNA, the CDR3 is TGTGCCAGCAGCCTTTATGGGACGGTGAGAGAGCTGTTTTTT. Full variable domain (rest looked up from reference TRBV11-2 and TRBJ2-2): EAGVAQSPRYKIIEKRQSVAFWCNPISGHATLYWYQQILGQGPKLLIQFQNNGVVDDSQLPKDRFSAERLKGVDSTLKIQPAKLEDSAVYLCASSLYGTVRELFFGEGSRLTVL.

The J gene is TRBJ2-5, the V gene TRBV5-6; D might be TRBD1 or TRBD2, each matching 5 bases. This CDR3 is 16 amino acids long. Per germline, CDR1 SGHDT and CDR2 YYEEEE. The V end lost 4 bases, the J end lost 6 bases, and 22 bases lay between the germline ends. The CDR3, as DNA: TGTGCCAGCAGCCCGATCGGGACCAGCCCCGGAAAGACCCAGTACTTC. This sequence encodes CASSPIGTSPGKTQYF.

The chain recombines TRBV21-1 with TRBJ2-1; TRBD2 reflects the table's D call only, with no check against the DNA. TRBV21-1 is labeled a pseudogene. This CDR3 is built from 14 residues. The CDR3 region has the DNA TGTGCCAGGGCTAGCAGCGGGGGGTACAATGAGCAGTTCTTC. Protein sequence: CARASSGGYNEQFF.

CDR3 loop: CASSPDGGEGNEQFF. DNA for the CDR3: TGTGCCAGCAGCCCAGACGGTGGGGAGGGGAATGAGCAGTTCTTC. The chain uses TRBV11-1 and TRBJ2-1, with 7 bases fitting TRBD2. The CDR3 runs 15 residues. Trimming at V came to 5 bases and at J to 7 bases, leaving 11 bases not matched to a gene. Germline V lookup: CDR1 SGHAT, CDR2 FQDESV (reference sequence). Full variable domain (rest looked up from reference TRBV11-1 and TRBJ2-1): EAEVAQSPRYKITEKSQAVAFWCDPISGHATLYWYRQILGQGPELLVQFQDESVVDDSQLPKDRFSAERLKGVDSTLKIQPAELGDSAMYLCASSPDGGEGNEQFFGPGTRLTVL.

The chain joins TRBV9 to TRBJ1-2, with unresolved D. This CDR3 spans 13 amino acids. V lost 0 bases to trimming and J lost 3 bases, with 6 bases between them. Per germline, CDR1 SGDLS and CDR2 YYNGEE. The CDR3 region has the DNA TGTGCCAGCAGCGTAGACAATTACTATGGCTACACCTTC. Amino acid sequence: CASSVDNYYGYTF.

The chain is built from TRBV27 and TRBJ2-5; maybe TRBD1 (6 bases). Trimming took 6 bases from V and 5 from J, leaving 13 bases between them. There are 13 residues in the CDR3. Germline-derived CDR1 and CDR2 are MNHEY and SMNVEV (reference sequence). The CDR3 loop reads CASSLQGWETQYF. The CDR3 DNA reads as TGTGCCAGCAGCCTACAGGGTTGGGAGACCCAGTACTTC.

This clone was observed a few times. The rearrangement links TRBV7-9 to TRBJ1-4; no definite D call. Germline-derived CDR1 and CDR2 are SEHNR and FQNEAQ (reference sequence). V dropped 5 bases and J dropped 8 bases, with 15 bases sitting between them. This CDR3 has 14 residues. The CDR3 sequence: CASSVIEGGEKLFF. Here the CDR3 DNA reads TGTGCCAGCAGCGTCATCGAGGGCGGAGAAAAACTGTTTTTT.

This chain's CDR3 is CASSEPYGPYEQYF. The CDR3 region has the DNA TGTGCCAGCAGTGAACCATACGGACCCTACGAGCAGTACTTC. The rearrangement uses TRBV2 and TRBJ2-7, with D hard to call. The CDR3 runs to 14 residues. Germline V gene data show CDR1 as SNHLY and CDR2 as FYNNEI. The V and J ends lost 2 bases and 2 bases respectively, with 10 bases between them.

This rearrangement joins TRBV19 to TRBJ1-5; unclear D gene. V lost 6 bases and J 1 base, leaving 22 bases between the germline ends. The CDR3 consists of 18 residues. CDR1 LNHDA and CDR2 SQIVND come from the germline V gene (reference sequence). The DNA of the CDR3 is TGTGCCAGTAGCCAATTGGGCCTACACACACGGAGCAATCAGCCCCAGCATTTT. This sequence encodes CASSQLGLHTRSNQPQHF.